These 8 T cell receptor beta chains were sequenced from one sample in a study of blood T cell repertoires in COVID-19 (dated by TCRdb to the early 2020s). The library was prepared using the immunoSEQ multiplex PCR assay. TCRdb provides this immuneACCESS table in a form limited to in-frame rearrangements. Some clones are lacking; in checked studies, under half of them reflect an unresolved V gene, and why the rest are absent is not known. Present in this sample are approximately 270,000 clones, 80% to 90% of which were seen just once. The ten largest make up roughly 9.6% of the sample. Input material: peripheral blood. The receptors were gathered from a woman between 70 and 85 years old with acute or convalescent COVID-19.

Points on this clone: In the same sample, other DNA sequences code for this CDR3. The chain employs TRBV5-4 and TRBJ2-6; 8 bases align to TRBD1. The CDR3 totals 17 residues. The V gene's germline CDR1 is SGHNT and CDR2 YYREEE (reference sequence). V trimming: 3 bases; J trimming: 0 bases; junction bases outside the gene matches: 5. CDR3 in DNA: TGTGCCAGCAGCTCCCGGGACAGGTTCTCTGGGGCCAACGTCCTGACTTTC. The encoded protein is CASSSRDRFSGANVLTF.

The gene calls are TRBV2 and TRBJ2-2, with 9 bases that match TRBD1. The V segment lost 7 bases and the J segment 7 bases; nucleotides outside the gene matches: 7. The CDR3 consists of 14 residues. Germline V gives CDR1 SNHLY, CDR2 FYNNEI. CDR3 in DNA: TGTGCCAGCACCCGGACAGGGGCGGTCGGGGAGCTGTTTTTT. Protein product: CASTRTGAVGELFF. Full variable domain (remainder filled in from reference TRBV2 and TRBJ2-2): EPEVTQTPSHQVTQMGQEVILRCVPISNHLYFYWYRQILGQKVEFLVSFYNNEISEKSEIFDDQFSVERPDGSNFTLKIRSTKLEDSAMYFCASTRTGAVGELFFGEGSRLTVL.

This sequence joins TRBV18 and TRBJ1-1, with TRBD1 matching over 8 bases. Trimming cost V 3 bases and J 7 bases; bases outside gene matches: 13. Germline V gene sequence: CDR1 KGHSH, CDR2 LQKENI. This CDR3 comprises 16 residues. This CDR3 is CASSPLLGTGKNEAFF. CDR3 nucleotides: TGTGCCAGCTCACCCCTCCTCGGGACAGGAAAAAATGAAGCTTTCTTT.

The chain recombines TRBV7-3 with TRBJ1-6; 8 bases map to TRBD1. The trim removed 3 bases at V and 11 bases at J, leaving 6 bases unmatched. There are 14 residues in the CDR3. Germline CDR1 reads SGHTA; CDR2 reads FQGTGA. The CDR3 is CASSLNRGGAPLHF. The CDR3 bases are TGTGCCAGCAGCTTGAACAGGGGGGGGGCACCCCTCCACTTT.

The gene calls are TRBV5-6 and TRBJ1-1; TRBD1 agrees at 7 bases. The CDR3 sequence is 14 residues long. V lost 3 bases to trimming and J lost 3 bases; unmatched junction nucleotides: 5. Germline V CDR1 and CDR2: SGHDT, YYEEEE. As DNA, the CDR3 is TGTGCCAGCAGCTCAACAGGGGCAGACACTGAAGCTTTCTTT. Protein: CASSSTGADTEAFF.

The gene calls are TRBV28 and TRBJ1-1, with TRBD1 matching 9 bases. This CDR3 comprises 14 residues. The V gene's germline CDR1 is MDHEN and CDR2 SYDVKM. V trimming: 8 bases; J trimming: 4 bases; junction bases outside the gene matches: 8. CDR3 sequence reads: CASGGQGVSTEAFF. The CDR3 DNA sequence: TGTGCCAGCGGGGGACAGGGAGTTAGCACTGAAGCTTTCTTT.

This sequence joins TRBV15 and TRBJ2-1; no reliable D call. Per germline, CDR1 LNHNV and CDR2 YYDKDF (reference sequence). CDR3 length: 11 amino acids. The V gene lost 8 bases and the J gene lost 5 bases, with 7 bases spanning the gap. DNA of the CDR3: TGTGCCACCTCCGAGAACAATGAGCAGTTCTTC. This encodes CATSENNEQFF.

This chain connects TRBV18 to TRBJ1-2; D uncertain. CDR1 KGHSH and CDR2 LQKENI come from the germline V gene. Between the trimmed V and J ends, which lost 0 bases and 0 bases, there was a span of 8 bases. The CDR3 runs to 15 residues. In DNA form, the CDR3 reads TGTGCCAGCTCACCACCGGTGCTAGCTAACTATGGCTACACCTTC. It yields the protein CASSPPVLANYGYTF.